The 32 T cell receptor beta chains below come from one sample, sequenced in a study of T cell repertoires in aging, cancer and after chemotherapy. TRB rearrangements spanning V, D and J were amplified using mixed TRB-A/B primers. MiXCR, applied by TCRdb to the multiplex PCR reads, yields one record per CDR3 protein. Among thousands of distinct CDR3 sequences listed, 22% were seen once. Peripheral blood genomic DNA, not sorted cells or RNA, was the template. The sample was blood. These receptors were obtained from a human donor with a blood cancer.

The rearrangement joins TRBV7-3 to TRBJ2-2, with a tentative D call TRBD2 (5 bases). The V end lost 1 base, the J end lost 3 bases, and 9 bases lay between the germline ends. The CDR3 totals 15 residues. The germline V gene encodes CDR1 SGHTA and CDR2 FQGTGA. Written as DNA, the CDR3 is TGTGCCAGCAGCTTAATCCTAGCCTACACCGGGGAGCTGTTTTTT. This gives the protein CASSLILAYTGELFF.

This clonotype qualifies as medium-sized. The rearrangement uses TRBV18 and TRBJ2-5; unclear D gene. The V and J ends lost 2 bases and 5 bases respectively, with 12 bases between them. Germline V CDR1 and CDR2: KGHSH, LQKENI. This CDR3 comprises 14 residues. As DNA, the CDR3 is TGTGCCAGCTCACCAAGGGCATTAGGGGAGACCCAGTACTTC. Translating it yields CASSPRALGETQYF.

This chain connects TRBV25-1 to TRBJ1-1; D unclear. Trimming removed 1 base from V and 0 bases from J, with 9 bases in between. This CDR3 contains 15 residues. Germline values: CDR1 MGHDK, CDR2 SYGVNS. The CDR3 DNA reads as TGTGCCAGCAGTGAATCTTCCAGATTGAACACTGAAGCTTTCTTT. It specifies CASSESSRLNTEAFF. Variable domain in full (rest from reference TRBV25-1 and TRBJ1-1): EADIYQTPRYLVIGTGKKITLECSQTMGHDKMYWYQQDPGMELHLIHYSYGVNSTEKGDLSSESTVSRIRTEHFPLTLESARPSHTSQYLCASSESSRLNTEAFFGQGTRLTVV.

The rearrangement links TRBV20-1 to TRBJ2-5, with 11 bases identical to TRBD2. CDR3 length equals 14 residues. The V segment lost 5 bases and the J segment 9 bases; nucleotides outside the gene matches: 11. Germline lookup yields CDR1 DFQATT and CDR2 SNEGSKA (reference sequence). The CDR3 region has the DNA TGCAGTGCTCCGGAACTAGCGGGAGCGCAGGCCCAGTACTTC. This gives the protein CSAPELAGAQAQYF.

Here the CDR3 reads CASSWGGLAANTGELFF. CDR3 nucleotide sequence: TGTGCCAGCAGCTGGGGCGGGCTAGCGGCAAACACCGGGGAGCTGTTTTTT. The chain links TRBV5-5 to TRBJ2-2; TRBD2 matches at 7 bases. Trimming removed 3 bases from V and 2 bases from J; junction bases left unmatched: 10. Germline loops: CDR1 SGHKS, CDR2 YYEKEE (reference sequence). CDR3 length: 17 residues.

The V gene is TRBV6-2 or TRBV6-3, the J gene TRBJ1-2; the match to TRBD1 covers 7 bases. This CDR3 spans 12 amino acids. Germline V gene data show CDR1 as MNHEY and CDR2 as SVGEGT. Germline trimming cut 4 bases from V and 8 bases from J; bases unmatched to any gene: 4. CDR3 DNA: TGTGCCAGCAGTTTAATAGGGGGCGGCTACACCTTC. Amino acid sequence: CASSLIGGGYTF.

The CDR3 DNA sequence: TGTGCCAGCAGTTACCGGACCTACACTGAAGCTTTCTTT. Translation gives CASSYRTYTEAFF. The chain links TRBV6-2 or TRBV6-3 to TRBJ1-1; no definite D call. The V gene's germline CDR1 is MNHEY and CDR2 SVGEGT. Trimming removed 2 bases from V and 3 bases from J, with 7 bases in between. This CDR3 is 13 amino acids long.

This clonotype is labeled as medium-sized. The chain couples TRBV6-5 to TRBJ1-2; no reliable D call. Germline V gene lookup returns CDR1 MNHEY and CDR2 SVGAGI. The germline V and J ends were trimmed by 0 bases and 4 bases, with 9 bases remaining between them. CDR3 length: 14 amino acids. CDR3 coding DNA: TGTGCCAGCAGTTACTCTGGGGTTGGCTATGGCTACACCTTC. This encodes CASSYSGVGYGYTF.

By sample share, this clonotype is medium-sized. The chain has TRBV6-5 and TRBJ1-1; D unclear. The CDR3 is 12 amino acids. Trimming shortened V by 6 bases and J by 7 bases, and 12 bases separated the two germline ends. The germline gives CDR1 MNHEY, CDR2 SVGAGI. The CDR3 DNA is TGTGCCAGCAGGGTGGGTACCTTTGAAGCTTTCTTT. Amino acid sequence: CASRVGTFEAFF.

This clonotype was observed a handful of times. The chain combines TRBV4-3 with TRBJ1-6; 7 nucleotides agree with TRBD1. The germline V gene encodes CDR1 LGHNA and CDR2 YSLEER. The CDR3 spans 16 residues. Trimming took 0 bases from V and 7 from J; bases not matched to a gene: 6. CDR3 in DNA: TGCGCCAGCAGCCAAGATGAAGGGACAGCAAATTCACCCCTCCACTTT. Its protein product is CASSQDEGTANSPLHF.

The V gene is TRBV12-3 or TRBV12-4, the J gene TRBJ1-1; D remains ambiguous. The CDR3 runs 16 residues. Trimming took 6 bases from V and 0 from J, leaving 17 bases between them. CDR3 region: CASSLRVLGLNTEAFF. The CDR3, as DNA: TGTGCCAGCAGCTTGAGGGTTCTGGGGTTGAACACTGAAGCTTTCTTT.

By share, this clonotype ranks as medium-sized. The DNA for the CDR3 is TGCAGCGTTGTACAGGGTCTGTCCTACAATGAGCAGTTCTTC. Translating it yields CSVVQGLSYNEQFF. This chain links TRBV29-1 with TRBJ2-1, with D possibly TRBD1 on 6 matching bases. Germline V gene sequence: CDR1 SQVTM, CDR2 ANQGSEA. CDR3 size: 14 residues. Trimming cost V 4 bases and J 1 base, with 11 bases left between them.

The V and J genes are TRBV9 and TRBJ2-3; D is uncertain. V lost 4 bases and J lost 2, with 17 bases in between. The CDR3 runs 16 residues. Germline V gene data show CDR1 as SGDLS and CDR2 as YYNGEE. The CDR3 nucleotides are TGTGCCAGCAGCTACATAGGGAACCACGCCACAGATACGCAGTATTTT. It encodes CASSYIGNHATDTQYF.

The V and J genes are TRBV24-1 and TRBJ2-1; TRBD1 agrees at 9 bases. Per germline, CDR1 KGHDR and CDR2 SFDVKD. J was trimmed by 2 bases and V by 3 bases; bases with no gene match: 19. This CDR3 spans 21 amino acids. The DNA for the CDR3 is TGTGCCACCAGTGATGCAACAACCCGGGACAGGGTCAATGATGCCTACAATGAGCAGTTCTTC. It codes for CATSDATTRDRVNDAYNEQFF.

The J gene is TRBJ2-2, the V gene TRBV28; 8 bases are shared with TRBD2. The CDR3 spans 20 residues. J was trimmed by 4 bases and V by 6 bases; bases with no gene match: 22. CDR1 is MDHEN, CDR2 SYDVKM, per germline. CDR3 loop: CASRNVPGTSRIVGTGELFF. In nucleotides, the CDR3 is TGTGCCAGCAGGAACGTACCCGGGACTAGTCGGATTGTGGGCACCGGGGAGCTGTTTTTT.

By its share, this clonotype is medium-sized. The CDR3 region is CASSFGQGNSPLHF. CDR3 nucleotide sequence: TGTGCCAGCAGTTTTGGTCAGGGAAATTCACCCCTCCACTTT. The chain combines TRBV27 with TRBJ1-6; a possible D gene is TRBD1 (5 bases). This CDR3 region has 14 residues. Germline assignment: CDR1 MNHEY and CDR2 SMNVEV (reference sequence). The germline V and J ends were trimmed by 3 bases and 7 bases, with 10 bases remaining between them.

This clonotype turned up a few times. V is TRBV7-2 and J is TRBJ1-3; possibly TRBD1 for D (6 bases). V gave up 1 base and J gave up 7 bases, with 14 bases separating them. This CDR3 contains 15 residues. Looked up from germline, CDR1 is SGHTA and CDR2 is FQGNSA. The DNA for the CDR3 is TGTGCCAGCAGCTTAGGGACAGATCTTGGGAACACCATATATTTT. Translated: CASSLGTDLGNTIYF.

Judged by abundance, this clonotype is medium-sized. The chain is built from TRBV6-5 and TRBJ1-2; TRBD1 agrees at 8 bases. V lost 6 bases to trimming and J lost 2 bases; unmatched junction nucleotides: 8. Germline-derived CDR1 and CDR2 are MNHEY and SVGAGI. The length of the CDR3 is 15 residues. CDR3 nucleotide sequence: TGTGCCAGCAGCCCTGGCCGGACAGGGAACTATGGCTACACCTTC. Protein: CASSPGRTGNYGYTF.

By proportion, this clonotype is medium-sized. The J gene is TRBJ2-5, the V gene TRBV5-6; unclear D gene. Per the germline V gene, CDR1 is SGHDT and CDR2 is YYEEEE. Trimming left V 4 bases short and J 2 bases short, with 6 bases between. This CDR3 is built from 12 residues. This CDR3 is CASSPSQETQYF. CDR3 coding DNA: TGTGCCAGCAGCCCCAGTCAAGAGACCCAGTACTTC.

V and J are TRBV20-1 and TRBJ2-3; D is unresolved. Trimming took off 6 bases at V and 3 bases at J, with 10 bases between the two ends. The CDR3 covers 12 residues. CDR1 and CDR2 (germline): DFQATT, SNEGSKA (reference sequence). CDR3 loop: CSAGPLTDTQYF. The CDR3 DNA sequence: TGCAGTGCCGGTCCACTTACAGATACGCAGTATTTT.

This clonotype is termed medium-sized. CDR3: CASSYSRDRVNSGANVLTF. The CDR3 DNA is TGTGCCAGCAGTTACTCCCGGGACAGGGTCAACTCTGGGGCCAACGTCCTGACTTTC. This chain connects TRBV6-1 to TRBJ2-6; 9 positions match TRBD1. Looked up from germline, CDR1 is MNHNS and CDR2 is SASEGT. V shed 5 bases, J shed 0 bases, and the junction held 11 bases outside the gene matches. The CDR3 spans 19 residues.

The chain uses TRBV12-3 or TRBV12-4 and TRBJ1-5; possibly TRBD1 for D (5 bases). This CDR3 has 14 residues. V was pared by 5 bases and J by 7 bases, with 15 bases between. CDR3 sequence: CASSGAHMGQPQHF. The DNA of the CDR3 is TGTGCCAGCAGTGGGGCCCACATGGGACAGCCCCAGCATTTT.

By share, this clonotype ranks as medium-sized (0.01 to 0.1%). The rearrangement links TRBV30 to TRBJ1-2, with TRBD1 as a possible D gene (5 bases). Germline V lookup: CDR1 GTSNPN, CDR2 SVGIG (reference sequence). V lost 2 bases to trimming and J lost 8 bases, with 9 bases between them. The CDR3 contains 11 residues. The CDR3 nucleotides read TGTGCCTGGAGTCCGGGGGACGGCTACACCTTC. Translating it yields CAWSPGDGYTF.

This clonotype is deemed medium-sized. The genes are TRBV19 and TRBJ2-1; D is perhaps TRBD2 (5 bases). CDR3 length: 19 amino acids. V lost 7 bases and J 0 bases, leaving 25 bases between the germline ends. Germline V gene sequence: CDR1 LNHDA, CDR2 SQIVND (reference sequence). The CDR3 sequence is CASTDGPLGLPNSYNEQFF. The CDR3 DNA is TGTGCCAGTACGGACGGTCCCCTAGGACTTCCGAACTCCTACAATGAGCAGTTCTTC.

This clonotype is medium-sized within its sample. DNA for the CDR3: TGTGCCAGCAGCACCGACAGCTCCAACTATGGCTACACCTTC. It encodes CASSTDSSNYGYTF. The chain couples TRBV5-4 to TRBJ1-2, with D possibly being TRBD1 (5 bases). The germline gives CDR1 SGHNT, CDR2 YYREEE (reference sequence). The ends were cut back, 4 bases at V and 2 bases at J, with 12 bases in the middle. CDR3 length: 14 residues.

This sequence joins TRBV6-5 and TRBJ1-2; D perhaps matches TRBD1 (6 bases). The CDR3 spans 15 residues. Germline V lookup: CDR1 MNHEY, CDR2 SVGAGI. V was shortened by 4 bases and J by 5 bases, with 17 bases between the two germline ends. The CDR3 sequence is CASSSRGASLYGYTF. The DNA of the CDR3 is TGTGCCAGCAGTTCAAGGGGGGCTTCGCTGTATGGCTACACCTTC.

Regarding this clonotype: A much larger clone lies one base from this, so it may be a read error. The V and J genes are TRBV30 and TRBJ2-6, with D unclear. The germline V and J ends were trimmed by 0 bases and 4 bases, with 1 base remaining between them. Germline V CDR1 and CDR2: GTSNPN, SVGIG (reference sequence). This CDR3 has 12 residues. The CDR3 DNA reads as TGTGCCTGGAGTGTAGGGGCCAACGTCCTGACTTTC. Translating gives CAWSVGANVLTF.

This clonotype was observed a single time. The DNA of the CDR3 is TGTGCCAGCAGCTTAGCGGGGAACCAAGAGACCCAGTACTTC. Translating it yields CASSLAGNQETQYF. The chain recombines TRBV7-2 with TRBJ2-5, with D unresolved. CDR3 length: 14 residues. V gave up 0 bases and J gave up 0 bases, with 5 bases separating them. In germline, CDR1 is SGHTA, CDR2 FQGNSA. Full variable domain (remainder filled in from reference TRBV7-2 and TRBJ2-5): GAGVSQSPSNKVTEKGKDVELRCDPISGHTALYWYRQSLGQGLEFLIYFQGNSAPDKSGLPSDRFSAERTGGSVSTLTIQRTQQEDSAVYLCASSLAGNQETQYFGPGTRLLVL.

This CDR3 is CSAIGQGKRYEQYF. The DNA of the CDR3 is TGCAGTGCGATCGGACAGGGAAAGAGGTACGAGCAGTACTTC. This chain uses TRBV20-1 with TRBJ2-7, with TRBD1 matching 8 bases. Germline CDR1 reads DFQATT; CDR2 reads SNEGSKA (reference sequence). V lost 6 bases and J lost 4; bases outside the gene matches: 11. The CDR3 has 14 amino acids.

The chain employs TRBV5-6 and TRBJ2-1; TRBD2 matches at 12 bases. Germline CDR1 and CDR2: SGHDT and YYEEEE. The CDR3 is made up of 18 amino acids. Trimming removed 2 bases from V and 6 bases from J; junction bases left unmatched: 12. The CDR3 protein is CASSLPGLAGGVGNEQFF. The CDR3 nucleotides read TGTGCCAGCAGCTTACCGGGACTAGCGGGCGGGGTTGGCAATGAGCAGTTCTTC.

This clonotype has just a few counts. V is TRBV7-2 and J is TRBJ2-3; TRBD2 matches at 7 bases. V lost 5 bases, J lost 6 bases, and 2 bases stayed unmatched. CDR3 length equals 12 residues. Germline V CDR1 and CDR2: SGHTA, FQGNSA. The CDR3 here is CASSLGRDTQYF. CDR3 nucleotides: TGTGCCAGCAGCCTCGGGAGGGATACGCAGTATTTT. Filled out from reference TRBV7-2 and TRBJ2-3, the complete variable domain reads GAGVSQSPSNKVTEKGKDVELRCDPISGHTALYWYRQSLGQGLEFLIYFQGNSAPDKSGLPSDRFSAERTGGSVSTLTIQRTQQEDSAVYLCASSLGRDTQYFGPGTRLTVL.

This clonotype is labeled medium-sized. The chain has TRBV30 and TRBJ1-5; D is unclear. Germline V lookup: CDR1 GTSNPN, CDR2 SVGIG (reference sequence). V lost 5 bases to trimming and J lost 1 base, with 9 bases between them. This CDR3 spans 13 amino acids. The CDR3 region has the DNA TGTGCCTGGGGGAGACAAAGCAATCAGCCCCAGCATTTT. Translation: CAWGRQSNQPQHF.